This is a list of T cell receptor beta chains from one sample in a study of CD8 T cells in ankylosing spondylitis. TCRdb redid the calling of the 5' RACE reads with MiXCR, one entry per CDR3 protein. The sample yields 300,000 to 400,000 distinct CDR3 sequences, more than 20% seen once. Sequencing input: blood, either unsorted or a sorted T cell fraction (not recorded which). The receptors shown here come from a male donor with ankylosing spondylitis. Each CDR3 is given with its conserved first and last residue. Fields, in order: clone size, J gene, D gene, V gene, CDR3 protein, CDR3 DNA. A D gene is named only where the DNA matches it firmly. Expanded clones get a size class; other rows say once, few or many, or leave the size out.

clone size: -
J gene: TRBJ2-1
D gene: TRBD2
V gene: TRBV2
CDR3 protein: CATRLAVLAFENEQFF
CDR3 DNA: TGTGCCACCAGACTAGCAGTCCTCGCCTTCGAGAATGAGCAGTTCTTC

clone size: -
J gene: TRBJ1-5
D gene: -
V gene: TRBV20-1
CDR3 protein: CSARDPLQLQPQHF
CDR3 DNA: TGCAGTGCCCGAGACCCCCTTCAGCTGCAGCCCCAGCATTTT

clone size: many
J gene: TRBJ1-3
D gene: -
V gene: TRBV6-1
CDR3 protein: CASTDPGIVYSGNTIYF
CDR3 DNA: TGTGCCAGCACGGATCCAGGGATAGTTTACTCTGGAAACACCATATATTTT

clone size: -
J gene: TRBJ2-1
D gene: TRBD1
V gene: TRBV27
CDR3 protein: CASRPTPTGDKPYNEQFF
CDR3 DNA: TGTGCCAGCAGACCTACGCCTACAGGGGACAAACCATACAATGAGCAGTTCTTC

clone size: -
J gene: TRBJ1-2
D gene: -
V gene: TRBV18
CDR3 protein: CASSPRGRDSGYTF
CDR3 DNA: TGTGCCAGCTCACCACGTGGCAGGGACTCTGGCTACACCTTC

clone size: -
J gene: TRBJ2-7
D gene: -
V gene: TRBV29-1
CDR3 protein: CSARGDPVTSYEQYF
CDR3 DNA: TGCAGCGCAAGGGGGGACCCCGTTACTAGCTACGAGCAGTACTTC

clone size: few
J gene: TRBJ2-3
D gene: TRBD2
V gene: TRBV7-3
CDR3 protein: CASSPTGTSGRNTQYF
CDR3 DNA: TGTGCCAGCAGCCCCACCGGGACTAGCGGGAGGAATACGCAGTATTTT

clone size: -
J gene: TRBJ2-7
D gene: -
V gene: TRBV19
CDR3 protein: CASSIGTAGEQYF
CDR3 DNA: TGTGCCAGTAGTATTGGGACAGCGGGGGAGCAGTACTTC

clone size: -
J gene: TRBJ2-7
D gene: TRBD1
V gene: TRBV7-9
CDR3 protein: CASRYTGTDFYEQYF
CDR3 DNA: TGTGCCAGCAGGTACACCGGGACAGACTTTTACGAGCAGTACTTC

clone size: many
J gene: TRBJ2-7
D gene: -
V gene: TRBV7-3
CDR3 protein: CASSLSYLSHTYEQYF
CDR3 DNA: TGTGCCAGCAGCTTATCTTACCTTTCGCATACCTACGAGCAGTACTTC

clone size: -
J gene: TRBJ2-7
D gene: TRBD2
V gene: TRBV6-2/TRBV6-3
CDR3 protein: CASSYVAGVYEQYF
CDR3 DNA: TGTGCCAGCAGTTACGTAGCGGGAGTTTACGAGCAGTACTTC

clone size: few
J gene: TRBJ2-2
D gene: -
V gene: TRBV4-1
CDR3 protein: CASSQDGGRFTGELFF
CDR3 DNA: TGCGCCAGCAGCCAAGATGGGGGCAGATTCACCGGGGAGCTGTTTTTT

clone size: few
J gene: TRBJ2-2
D gene: TRBD1
V gene: TRBV4-1
CDR3 protein: CASAGTGGTGELFF
CDR3 DNA: TGCGCCAGCGCCGGGACAGGGGGCACCGGGGAGCTGTTTTTT

clone size: many
J gene: TRBJ1-1
D gene: -
V gene: TRBV2
CDR3 protein: CASSLAGSSNTEAFF
CDR3 DNA: TGTGCCAGCAGTCTGGCTGGGAGCAGTAACACTGAAGCTTTCTTT

clone size: few
J gene: TRBJ2-3
D gene: -
V gene: TRBV9
CDR3 protein: CASSRPGVDTQYF
CDR3 DNA: TGTGCCAGCAGCCGCCCGGGAGTAGATACGCAGTATTTT

clone size: few
J gene: TRBJ1-6
D gene: TRBD1
V gene: TRBV12-3/TRBV12-4
CDR3 protein: CASSLLQGASNSPLHF
CDR3 DNA: TGTGCCAGCAGTCTGCTTCAGGGGGCGAGTAATTCACCCCTCCACTTT

clone size: few
J gene: TRBJ2-1
D gene: TRBD1
V gene: TRBV5-1
CDR3 protein: CASSRTGNAYNEQFF
CDR3 DNA: TGCGCCAGCAGCCGGACAGGGAACGCCTACAATGAGCAGTTCTTC